The 10 T cell receptor beta chains below all came from one sample that was sequenced in a study of blood T cells in healthy people across ages (dated by TCRdb to between 2015 and 2016). The library was built by means of 5' RACE. Sequencing took place on an Illumina HiSeq 2500. A second PCR of about 6 to 12 cycles was run with a J-beta primer mix and a sample-barcoded 5' primer. Through fastp at Q25 and MiXCR, TCRdb rebuilt clones from the public reads, retaining in-frame beta chains. Each CDR3 protein gets just one entry, which takes the most common genes and DNA from the rows behind it. The sample yields roughly 1,700,000 distinct CDR3 sequences; roughly 30% were counted once. In total, the top ten clones hold 6.5% to 8.5% of the sample. Sequencing was done on a sample of blood. Source of these receptors: a woman younger than 45 in good health.

This clonotype was recorded a few times. V gene TRBV12-3 or TRBV12-4 combines with J gene TRBJ2-3; no clear D. Trimming shortened V by 5 bases and J by 2 bases, and 17 bases separated the two germline ends. The CDR3 is 16 residues long. CDR3 region: CASSPAPLRTTDTQYF. The CDR3 DNA sequence: TGTGCCAGCAGTCCCGCTCCCCTGCGGACCACAGATACGCAGTATTTT.

This clonotype was detected a few times. The chain combines TRBV15 with TRBJ2-3, with 7 bases fitting TRBD1. Germline-derived CDR1 and CDR2 are LNHNV and YYDKDF (reference sequence). The J segment lost 10 bases and the V segment lost 4 bases, leaving 5 bases of the junction unmatched. This CDR3 comprises 12 residues. The CDR3 here is CATSKGTVPQYF. CDR3 nucleotide sequence: TGTGCCACCAGCAAGGGGACAGTTCCGCAGTATTTT.

In this sample, this clonotype turned up many times. The chain has TRBV29-1 and TRBJ2-7, with unresolved D. Trimming removed 4 bases from V and 4 bases from J, with 14 bases in between. Germline values: CDR1 SQVTM, CDR2 ANQGSEA. The CDR3 covers 13 residues. CDR3 residues: CSVVWPDLYEQYF. The CDR3 DNA reads TGCAGCGTTGTCTGGCCGGATCTTTACGAGCAGTACTTC.

This clonotype was detected only a few times. V is TRBV20-1 and J is TRBJ2-1; D possibly corresponds to TRBD1 (7 bases). CDR3 length equals 14 residues. Germline CDR1 and CDR2: DFQATT and SNEGSKA (reference sequence). With 5 bases removed from V and 7 bases from J, the gap between germline ends came to 18 bases. As DNA, the CDR3 is TGCAGTGCTCGCCGGTCTCAGGGGGGAAATGAGCAGTTCTTC. It translates to CSARRSQGGNEQFF.

This clonotype was recorded at least ten times. At one of its ends the junction is not consistent with the germline gene, which may arise from a read error. In nucleotides, the CDR3 is TGTGACAGCAGCGTAGAAACAGGGGGCGACTACGAGCAGTACTTC. Translating it yields CDSSVETGGDYEQYF. V is TRBV9 and J is TRBJ2-7; 9 bases line up with TRBD1. The length of the CDR3 is 15 residues. The germline CDR1 and CDR2 sequences are SGDLS and YYNGEE.

The rearrangement links TRBV4-1 to TRBJ1-2; D is perhaps TRBD1 (5 bases). The CDR3 runs to 15 residues. The V end lost 3 bases, the J end lost 4 bases, and 15 bases lay between the germline ends. The germline gives CDR1 MGHRA, CDR2 YSYEKL. The CDR3 sequence: CASSQDGGFFYGYTF. DNA for the CDR3: TGCGCCAGCAGCCAGGATGGGGGATTCTTCTATGGCTACACCTTC.

This clonotype has more than one count but fewer than ten. Being one base from a much bigger clone, this may be a read error. This chain uses TRBV20-1 with TRBJ2-1, with D maybe TRBD2 (6 bases). CDR3 length equals 15 residues. V shed 4 bases and J shed 6 bases, with 19 bases lying between them. Per germline, CDR1 DFQATT and CDR2 SNEGSKA (reference sequence). CDR3 DNA sequence: TGCAGTGCTACCCGTGCGGGGAAAGCCCGCAATGAGCAGTTCTTC. Its protein is CSATRAGKARNEQFF.

The gene calls are TRBV7-2 and TRBJ2-5; D perhaps matches TRBD1 (6 bases). Trimming cost V 2 bases and J 5 bases, with 15 bases left between them. Germline CDR1 is SGHTA and CDR2 is FQGNSA. CDR3 size: 15 residues. The CDR3: CASSLNGQTGETQYF. The CDR3 DNA reads as TGTGCCAGCAGCTTAAACGGACAGACTGGGGAGACCCAGTACTTC.

This clonotype was observed a few times. The chain joins TRBV19 to TRBJ2-6; D is unclear. CDR1 and CDR2 (germline): LNHDA, SQIVND (reference sequence). The CDR3 covers 15 residues. V was trimmed by 6 bases and J by 4 bases, leaving 13 bases between them. DNA for the CDR3: TGTGCCAGTAGCATGACCCTGGGAGGGGCCAACGTCCTGACTTTC. Encoded protein: CASSMTLGGANVLTF.

This clonotype was seen many times. V gene TRBV12-3 or TRBV12-4 combines with J gene TRBJ1-1, with D tentatively TRBD1 (6 bases). V lost 5 bases, J lost 0 bases, and 10 bases lay in between. CDR3 size: 14 residues. CDR3 protein: CASSPRTVNTEAFF. CDR3 DNA sequence: TGTGCCAGCAGTCCCAGGACAGTGAACACTGAAGCTTTCTTT.